This T cell receptor (beta chain) originates from a study of OX40 agonist ivuxolimab in advanced cancers. Across the whole study: Therapy given before enrollment (anti-PD-1, anti-PD-L1 or anti-CTLA-4) was allowed, and over 35% had some.

A few counts support this clone. Patients with a history of autoimmune disease or on systemic immunosuppression were excluded. The table came from immunoSEQ multiplex PCR; TCRdb's copy has only in-frame clones and leaves some out. The data show roughly 20,000 clones, with about four fifths seen just once and 25% to 40% held by the top ten. Trimming took off 2 bases at V and 7 bases at J, with 15 bases between the two ends. The CDR3 runs to 14 residues. Germline CDR1 is MNHEY and CDR2 is SMNVEV (reference sequence). The TCR originated in an adult with an advanced solid tumor such as melanoma, head and neck, liver or kidney cancer. Source: CD4+ or CD8+ T cells sorted from blood, taken in a trial of the OX40 agonist ivuxolimab. The chain employs TRBV27 and TRBJ2-7; the D gene is possibly TRBD2 (5 bases). The CDR3 protein is CASSLGSGMGEQYF. CDR3 coding DNA: TGTGCCAGCAGTTTAGGTTCGGGGATGGGAGAGCAGTACTTC.